A single sample is the source of the 7 T cell receptor beta chains below, sequenced in a study of T cell repertoires in cytomegalovirus infection. TCRdb analysed the reads with MiXCR anew, one entry per CDR3 protein. The profile covers 600,000 to 800,000 distinct CDR3 sequences, with 20% to 25% appearing a single time and 6.5% to 10% taken by the ten largest. Sequenced material: CD8+ T cells from PBMCs. The source of these receptors is a human donor in good health (CMV status not recorded). Some clones in this sample may be carry-over from other donors' samples.

The chain has TRBV9 and TRBJ2-5; 10 nucleotides align to TRBD2. Germline loops: CDR1 SGDLS, CDR2 YYNGEE. This CDR3 region has 15 residues. Germline trimming cut 7 bases from V and 2 bases from J; bases unmatched to any gene: 8. Here the CDR3 DNA reads TGTGCCAGCGGCTATACTAGCGGGGCTCAAGAGACCCAGTACTTC. Its protein is CASGYTSGAQETQYF.

The genes are TRBV6-2 or TRBV6-3 and TRBJ2-3, with a possible D match to TRBD2 (5 bases). The V end was cut by 2 bases, the J end by 4 bases, with 10 bases between. Germline CDR1 MNHEY, CDR2 SVGEGT. The CDR3 covers 14 residues. This CDR3 reads CASSYGSGADTQYF. The CDR3 coding sequence is TGTGCCAGCAGTTACGGGAGCGGAGCAGATACGCAGTATTTT.

Note on this clonotype: Given a much more abundant clone one base away, this may be a read error. The rearrangement uses TRBV25-1 and TRBJ1-2, with 7 bases fitting TRBD1. The CDR3 spans 12 residues. Germline loops: CDR1 MGHDK, CDR2 SYGVNS. This CDR3 reads CTSRGQSRGYTF. CDR3 nucleotide sequence: TGTACCAGCAGGGGACAGTCTCGGGGCTACACCTTC.

This clonotype was counted at least ten times. The rearrangement links TRBV7-9 to TRBJ1-2; 8 nucleotides agree with TRBD1. CDR1 and CDR2 from the germline V gene are SEHNR and FQNEAQ (reference sequence). The ends lost 4 bases at V and 1 base at J; junction bases unmatched: 5. This CDR3 comprises 15 residues. In nucleotides, the CDR3 is TGTGCCAGCAGCTCAGGACAGGGCCTTAACTATGGCTACACCTTC. This codes for CASSSGQGLNYGYTF.

CDR3 loop: CASTRWGVAFF. The CDR3 region has the DNA TGTGCCAGTACCCGGTGGGGGGTCGCTTTCTTT. The gene calls are TRBV19 and TRBJ1-1, with D possibly matching TRBD1 (5 bases). Germline CDR1 and CDR2: LNHDA and SQIVND (reference sequence). This CDR3 is 11 amino acids long. The V gene lost 7 bases and the J gene lost 11 bases, with 14 bases spanning the gap. Complete variable domain (other parts from reference TRBV19 and TRBJ1-1): DGGITQSPKYLFRKEGQNVTLSCEQNLNHDAMYWYRQDPGQGLRLIYYSQIVNDFQKGDIAEGYSVSREKKESFPLTVTSAQKNPTAFYLCASTRWGVAFFGQGTRLTVV.

A few counts support this clonotype. This chain links TRBV20-1 with TRBJ2-1, with D possibly being TRBD2 (5 bases). The CDR3 length is 16 residues. Trimming took 0 bases from V and 3 from J, leaving 15 bases between them. CDR1 and CDR2 (germline): DFQATT, SNEGSKA (reference sequence). DNA for the CDR3: TGCAGTGCTAGAGATCCCGGGGAAAACTACTACAATGAGCAGTTCTTC. It translates to CSARDPGENYYNEQFF.

This clonotype has more than one count but fewer than ten. The chain is built from TRBV6-2 or TRBV6-3 and TRBJ1-1; D may be TRBD1 (5 bases). This CDR3 region has 14 residues. The V end lost 5 bases, the J end lost 8 bases, and 18 bases lay between the germline ends. CDR1 and CDR2 from the germline V gene are MNHEY and SVGEGT. CDR3 region: CASSMVYSQGEAFF. CDR3 nucleotide sequence: TGTGCCAGCAGTATGGTCTACTCCCAGGGCGAAGCTTTCTTT.